This T cell receptor (beta chain) was recorded in a study of blood T cell repertoires in COVID-19. The CDR3 has 14 amino acids. Deletions cut 2 bases from V and 4 bases from J, with 12 bases between. The germline gives CDR1 GTSNPN, CDR2 SVGIG (reference sequence). Clones were read by immunoSEQ multiplex PCR, and TCRdb kept only the in-frame ones, dropping some. The sample comprises hundreds of thousands of clones, around 89% of which are singletons, and roughly 4.3% rests with the top ten. The sequence came from a woman in her thirties with acute or convalescent COVID-19. This rearrangement joins TRBV30 to TRBJ1-3, with D possibly being TRBD1 (6 bases). Sequencing was performed on peripheral blood. This CDR3 reads CAWSLGAGGNTIYF. For the CDR3, the DNA is TGTGCCTGGAGTCTGGGGGCCGGAGGAAACACCATATATTTT.